A single sample is the source of the 7 T cell receptor beta chains below, sequenced in a study of beta chain features in type 1 diabetes. Study results and limitations: All four CD4+ subsets from Type 1 diabetes patients carried moderately but significantly shorter TCRB CDR3s.

Antigen specificity for these receptors is unknown. Investigators reverse transcribed all isolated RNA, so they sequenced expressed TCRB transcripts. The protocol was immunoSEQ multiplex PCR, while the TCRdb copy is restricted to in-frame clones and leaves out a portion. The table has nearly 700,000 clones, over 10% seen once. Specimen: naive CD4+ T cells from blood. The receptors stem from a man aged 18 to 30 with type 1 diabetes.

This clone has just a few counts. This chain uses TRBV30 with TRBJ1-1, with a possible D match to TRBD1 (6 bases). V lost 4 bases and J 1 base, leaving 16 bases between the germline ends. The CDR3 length is 15 residues. The V gene's germline CDR1 is GTSNPN and CDR2 SVGIG (reference sequence). The CDR3 DNA follows: TGTGCCTGGATGCAGGGGACTCCATCGAACACTGAAGCTTTCTTT. This sequence encodes CAWMQGTPSNTEAFF.

In its sample, this clone was seen a few times. The chain carries TRBV13 and TRBJ2-1; 12 bases match TRBD1. The CDR3 is 16 residues long. After removal of 5 bases from V and 4 bases from J, the junction contained 6 bases not matched to a gene. Germline V gene lookup returns CDR1 PRHDT and CDR2 FYEKMQ (reference sequence). DNA for the CDR3: TGTGCCAGCAGCCCAGGGACAGGGGGCGGTTACAATGAGCAGTTCTTC. This translates into CASSPGTGGGYNEQFF.

The rearrangement joins TRBV21-1 to TRBJ2-7. TRBV21-1 is assigned pseudogene status. There are 16 residues in the CDR3. CDR3 DNA sequence: TGTGCCAGCAGCAAAGGTGCGCCCACGGGGGCATACGAGCAGTACTTC. Translation gives CASSKGAPTGAYEQYF.

The CDR3 DNA reads as TGTGCCAGCTCACCACTGGGACAGGGGGCGACCATTCAGTACTTC. Its translation is CASSPLGQGATIQYF. This chain links TRBV18 with TRBJ2-4; 12 nucleotides align to TRBD1. With V trimmed by 1 base and J by 9 bases, 4 bases remained unmatched. This CDR3 comprises 15 residues. CDR1 KGHSH and CDR2 LQKENI come from the germline V gene.

The V gene is TRBV19, the J gene TRBJ2-1, with D possibly matching TRBD1 (5 bases). Germline lookup yields CDR1 LNHDA and CDR2 SQIVND (reference sequence). The CDR3 contains 12 residues. Between the trimmed V and J ends, which lost 8 bases and 6 bases, there was a span of 11 bases. CDR3 sequence: CASRSGINEQFF. CDR3 in DNA: TGTGCCAGTCGTTCAGGGATCAATGAGCAGTTCTTC.

The CDR3 here is CASSPRVMDYGYTF. The CDR3 DNA is TGTGCCAGCTCACCAAGGGTTATGGACTATGGCTACACCTTC. This chain joins TRBV18 and TRBJ1-2; no reliable D call. Germline V gene lookup returns CDR1 KGHSH and CDR2 LQKENI. With 2 bases removed from V and 3 bases from J, the gap between germline ends came to 10 bases. There are 14 residues in the CDR3.

This clone appeared a few times. This chain uses TRBV7-2 with TRBJ2-7; no clear D. The CDR3 is made up of 15 amino acids. Germline V CDR1 and CDR2: SGHTA, FQGNSA. Trimming took off 8 bases at V and 0 bases at J, with 17 bases between the two ends. The CDR3: CASALGSVSSYEQYF. The DNA of the CDR3 is TGTGCCAGCGCCCTGGGCAGCGTGAGCTCCTACGAGCAGTACTTC.